A selection of T cell receptor beta chains follows, all from one sample in a study of cytomegalovirus exposure and HLA in healthy donors. The data were produced by immunoSEQ multiplex PCR, yet TCRdb's version contains in-frame clones alone and is incomplete. The sample carries about 120,000 clones, around 74% recorded once. Sequencing used PBMCs. The receptors derive from a man aged 55 to 70 in good health and CMV-seropositive. Both conserved end residues are part of each CDR3. Fields, in order: J gene, D gene, clone size, V gene, CDR3 protein, CDR3 DNA. The D gene is left open where the match is weak. Rows give clone size only sometimes, using once, few, many, or a class for an expanded clone.

j_call: TRBJ2-5
d_call: TRBD2
clone_size: -
v_call: TRBV19
cdr3_aa: CASSITSGRARGTQYF
cdr3_nt: TGTGCCAGTAGTATTACTAGCGGGAGGGCCCGGGGGACCCAGTACTTC

j_call: TRBJ1-1
d_call: TRBD1
clone_size: -
v_call: TRBV28
cdr3_aa: CASSPTGGKGTEAFF
cdr3_nt: TGTGCCAGCAGTCCTACAGGGGGAAAGGGCACTGAAGCTTTCTTT

j_call: TRBJ1-1
d_call: -
clone_size: -
v_call: TRBV5-5
cdr3_aa: CASSFSNRGRPNTEAFF
cdr3_nt: TGTGCCAGCAGCTTTTCTAACCGTGGCAGGCCTAACACTGAAGCTTTCTTT

j_call: TRBJ1-1
d_call: TRBD1
clone_size: -
v_call: TRBV2
cdr3_aa: CASSKPGGTEAFF
cdr3_nt: TGTGCCAGCAGCAAACCAGGGGGCACTGAAGCTTTCTTT

j_call: TRBJ2-7
d_call: TRBD2
clone_size: -
v_call: TRBV7-2
cdr3_aa: CASSLGLAGHEQYF
cdr3_nt: TGTGCCAGCAGCTTGGGCCTAGCGGGTCACGAGCAGTACTTC

j_call: TRBJ2-7
d_call: TRBD2
clone_size: -
v_call: TRBV9
cdr3_aa: CASSAGLAGGLPYEQYF
cdr3_nt: TGTGCCAGCAGCGCCGGACTAGCGGGAGGTCTCCCCTACGAGCAGTACTTC

j_call: TRBJ1-5
d_call: -
clone_size: few
v_call: TRBV5-4
cdr3_aa: CASSVAGRGNQPQHF
cdr3_nt: TGTGCCAGCAGTGTGGCAGGGAGGGGCAATCAGCCCCAGCATTTT

j_call: TRBJ1-1
d_call: -
clone_size: -
v_call: TRBV7-3
cdr3_aa: CASSQQANTEAFF
cdr3_nt: TGTGCCAGCAGTCAACAGGCGAACACTGAAGCTTTCTTT

j_call: TRBJ1-1
d_call: -
clone_size: -
v_call: TRBV23-1
cdr3_aa: CASCSGQTNTEAFF
cdr3_nt: TGCGCCAGCTGCTCCGGACAGACGAACACTGAAGCTTTCTTT

j_call: TRBJ1-1
d_call: -
clone_size: few
v_call: TRBV10-3
cdr3_aa: CAISESAEVWFNTEAFF
cdr3_nt: TGTGCCATCAGTGAGTCGGCCGAGGTCTGGTTCAACACTGAAGCTTTCTTT

j_call: TRBJ2-1
d_call: TRBD1
clone_size: -
v_call: TRBV9
cdr3_aa: CASSATGDRYNEQFF
cdr3_nt: TGTGCCAGCAGCGCTACAGGGGATCGCTACAATGAGCAGTTCTTC

j_call: TRBJ2-1
d_call: TRBD2
clone_size: -
v_call: TRBV10-2
cdr3_aa: CASSATSGVYNEQFF
cdr3_nt: TGCGCCAGCAGCGCGACTAGCGGGGTTTACAATGAGCAGTTCTTC

j_call: TRBJ2-3
d_call: TRBD2
clone_size: few
v_call: TRBV9
cdr3_aa: CASSVGPSGGTDTQYF
cdr3_nt: TGTGCCAGCAGCGTAGGTCCTAGCGGGGGGACAGATACGCAGTATTTT

j_call: TRBJ1-1
d_call: -
clone_size: -
v_call: TRBV10-2
cdr3_aa: CASSGKGRGEAFF
cdr3_nt: TGCGCCAGCAGTGGGAAGGGGCGAGGTGAAGCTTTCTTT

j_call: TRBJ2-7
d_call: -
clone_size: -
v_call: TRBV7-9
cdr3_aa: CASSLTGGSYEQYF
cdr3_nt: TGTGCCAGCAGCTTAACTGGCGGCTCCTACGAGCAGTACTTC

j_call: TRBJ2-5
d_call: -
clone_size: -
v_call: TRBV4-1
cdr3_aa: CASSQESNTGYQETQYF
cdr3_nt: TGCGCCAGCAGCCAAGAATCAAATACAGGGTACCAAGAGACCCAGTACTTC

j_call: TRBJ1-6
d_call: TRBD1
clone_size: -
v_call: TRBV6-5
cdr3_aa: CASSYDGTVSSPLHF
cdr3_nt: TGTGCCAGCAGTTACGATGGGACAGTCTCTTCACCCCTCCACTTT

j_call: TRBJ2-7
d_call: TRBD1
clone_size: once
v_call: TRBV7-2
cdr3_aa: CASSFSQGVGEQYF
cdr3_nt: TGTGCCAGCAGCTTTTCACAGGGGGTGGGGGAGCAGTACTTC

j_call: TRBJ1-3
d_call: -
clone_size: -
v_call: TRBV30
cdr3_aa: CAYLREDRNTIYF
cdr3_nt: TGTGCCTACTTGCGGGAGGATCGAAACACCATATATTTT

j_call: TRBJ1-5
d_call: -
clone_size: -
v_call: TRBV18
cdr3_aa: CASSPSGSNQPQHF
cdr3_nt: TGTGCCAGCTCACCATCGGGGAGCAATCAGCCCCAGCATTTT

j_call: TRBJ2-7
d_call: TRBD1
clone_size: few
v_call: TRBV7-8
cdr3_aa: CASSPGTGLYEQYF
cdr3_nt: TGTGCCAGCAGCCCCGGGACAGGCCTATACGAGCAGTACTTC

j_call: TRBJ1-3
d_call: TRBD1
clone_size: -
v_call: TRBV5-1
cdr3_aa: CASRPDFLGGQPPGNTIYF
cdr3_nt: TGCGCCAGCAGACCAGATTTCCTGGGGGGACAGCCTCCTGGAAACACCATATATTTT

j_call: TRBJ2-3
d_call: -
clone_size: -
v_call: TRBV5-1
cdr3_aa: CASSLGGGFTDTQYF
cdr3_nt: TGCGCCAGCAGCTTGGGGGGGGGCTTCACAGATACGCAGTATTTT

j_call: TRBJ1-4
d_call: TRBD1
clone_size: -
v_call: TRBV10-3
cdr3_aa: CAISAQDRPNEKLFF
cdr3_nt: TGTGCCATCAGTGCGCAGGACAGGCCTAATGAAAAACTGTTTTTT

j_call: TRBJ1-2
d_call: -
clone_size: -
v_call: TRBV5-5
cdr3_aa: CASSFSIAGAFNYGYTF
cdr3_nt: TGTGCCAGCAGCTTTTCTATCGCAGGGGCTTTTAACTATGGCTACACCTTC

j_call: TRBJ2-2
d_call: TRBD2
clone_size: -
v_call: TRBV5-1
cdr3_aa: CASSLVPSGLNTGELFF
cdr3_nt: TGCGCCAGCAGCTTGGTTCCTAGCGGGCTTAACACCGGGGAGCTGTTTTTT

j_call: TRBJ1-1
d_call: -
clone_size: -
v_call: TRBV7-3
cdr3_aa: CASSFERGSHEAFF
cdr3_nt: TGTGCCAGCAGCTTCGAACGAGGTTCTCATGAAGCTTTCTTT

j_call: TRBJ1-3
d_call: -
clone_size: -
v_call: TRBV5-6
cdr3_aa: CASSFFGNTIYF
cdr3_nt: TGTGCCAGCAGCTTCTTTGGAAACACCATATATTTT

j_call: TRBJ1-5
d_call: -
clone_size: -
v_call: TRBV2
cdr3_aa: CASRPGGSNQPQHF
cdr3_nt: TGTGCCAGCAGACCGGGGGGTTCCAATCAGCCCCAGCATTTT

j_call: TRBJ2-3
d_call: -
clone_size: -
v_call: TRBV2
cdr3_aa: CASSEQGSTDTQYF
cdr3_nt: TGTGCCAGCAGTGAACAGGGTAGCACAGATACGCAGTATTTT

j_call: TRBJ2-7
d_call: TRBD1
clone_size: -
v_call: TRBV11-2
cdr3_aa: CASSLGRQGAWQYF
cdr3_nt: TGTGCCAGCAGCTTAGGCCGACAGGGGGCGTGGCAGTACTTC

j_call: TRBJ1-5
d_call: TRBD1
clone_size: -
v_call: TRBV2
cdr3_aa: CASSGRGSGQPQHF
cdr3_nt: TGTGCCAGCAGCGGCAGGGGGAGCGGTCAGCCCCAGCATTTT

j_call: TRBJ2-7
d_call: -
clone_size: -
v_call: TRBV27
cdr3_aa: CASRPRVPYEQYF
cdr3_nt: TGTGCCAGCAGGCCCAGGGTCCCCTACGAGCAGTACTTC

j_call: TRBJ1-5
d_call: -
clone_size: once
v_call: TRBV18
cdr3_aa: CASSPRDNRNQPQHF
cdr3_nt: TGTGCCAGCTCACCCCGGGACAACAGAAATCAGCCCCAGCATTTT

j_call: TRBJ1-2
d_call: -
clone_size: few
v_call: TRBV20-1
cdr3_aa: CSAARGEGYTF
cdr3_nt: TGCAGTGCTGCCCGTGGGGAGGGCTACACCTTC

j_call: TRBJ1-4
d_call: TRBD1
clone_size: -
v_call: TRBV28
cdr3_aa: CASSPQGEGGEKLFF
cdr3_nt: TGTGCCAGCAGCCCACAGGGGGAAGGTGGTGAAAAACTGTTTTTT

j_call: TRBJ1-5
d_call: -
clone_size: -
v_call: TRBV6-6
cdr3_aa: CASSYSEGLEQPQHF
cdr3_nt: TGTGCCAGCAGTTACTCGGAGGGACTAGAACAGCCCCAGCATTTT

j_call: TRBJ1-1
d_call: TRBD1
clone_size: few
v_call: TRBV10-3
cdr3_aa: CAISGQGTNTEAFF
cdr3_nt: TGTGCCATCAGCGGACAGGGGACGAACACTGAAGCTTTCTTT

j_call: TRBJ2-7
d_call: -
clone_size: few
v_call: TRBV27
cdr3_aa: CASSPLPKTGLIHEQYF
cdr3_nt: TGTGCCAGCAGTCCCCTACCCAAGACAGGTCTCATCCACGAGCAGTACTTC

j_call: TRBJ1-1
d_call: TRBD1
clone_size: -
v_call: TRBV6-6
cdr3_aa: CASSSGTGANTEAFF
cdr3_nt: TGTGCCAGCAGTTCGGGGACAGGGGCGAACACTGAAGCTTTCTTT

j_call: TRBJ1-1
d_call: -
clone_size: -
v_call: TRBV15
cdr3_aa: CATSRDQNTEAFF
cdr3_nt: TGTGCCACCAGCAGAGATCAGAACACTGAAGCTTTCTTT

j_call: TRBJ1-5
d_call: -
clone_size: -
v_call: TRBV4-1
cdr3_aa: CASSLTQGNQPQHF
cdr3_nt: TGCGCCAGCAGCCTAACCCAGGGTAATCAGCCCCAGCATTTT

j_call: TRBJ2-1
d_call: -
clone_size: -
v_call: TRBV11-2
cdr3_aa: CASSQSPGSYNEQFF
cdr3_nt: TGTGCCAGCAGCCAATCCCCGGGGTCCTACAATGAGCAGTTCTTC

j_call: TRBJ2-7
d_call: TRBD1
clone_size: -
v_call: TRBV19
cdr3_aa: CASSPRDRLYEQYF
cdr3_nt: TGTGCCAGTAGTCCCCGGGACAGACTCTACGAGCAGTACTTC

j_call: TRBJ2-7
d_call: TRBD1
clone_size: -
v_call: TRBV6-5
cdr3_aa: CASNPQGARFDEQYF
cdr3_nt: TGTGCCAGCAACCCACAGGGGGCGCGTTTCGACGAGCAGTACTTC

j_call: TRBJ1-6
d_call: -
clone_size: -
v_call: TRBV5-5
cdr3_aa: CATQGGAHSPLHF
cdr3_nt: TGTGCCACCCAGGGCGGTGCGCATTCACCCCTCCACTTT

j_call: TRBJ2-7
d_call: -
clone_size: once
v_call: TRBV7-9
cdr3_aa: CSSSLARTKEQYF
cdr3_nt: TGTTCCAGCAGCTTAGCACGGACTAAAGAGCAGTACTTC

j_call: TRBJ1-2
d_call: -
clone_size: -
v_call: TRBV27
cdr3_aa: CASRGHGANYGYTF
cdr3_nt: TGTGCCAGCAGGGGACACGGCGCTAACTATGGCTACACCTTC

j_call: TRBJ1-1
d_call: -
clone_size: -
v_call: TRBV27
cdr3_aa: CASSLARSTEAFF
cdr3_nt: TGTGCCAGCAGTTTAGCAAGGAGCACTGAAGCTTTCTTT

j_call: TRBJ1-1
d_call: TRBD1
clone_size: once
v_call: TRBV12-5
cdr3_aa: CASGWGTGNTEAFF
cdr3_nt: TGTGCTAGTGGTTGGGGGACAGGGAACACTGAAGCTTTCTTT

j_call: TRBJ1-2
d_call: TRBD1
clone_size: -
v_call: TRBV4-1
cdr3_aa: CASRQPGQGIRGLGYTF
cdr3_nt: TGCGCCAGCAGACAACCGGGACAGGGGATTAGAGGACTTGGCTACACCTTC

j_call: TRBJ2-1
d_call: TRBD2
clone_size: -
v_call: TRBV5-4
cdr3_aa: CASSLVATSGVYNEQFF
cdr3_nt: TGTGCCAGCAGCTTGGTCGCTACTAGCGGGGTATACAATGAGCAGTTCTTC

j_call: TRBJ2-5
d_call: TRBD1
clone_size: -
v_call: TRBV23-1
cdr3_aa: CASSQHPGQGPQETQYF
cdr3_nt: TGCGCCAGCAGTCAGCACCCGGGACAGGGGCCGCAAGAGACCCAGTACTTC